This entry concerns a single TCR beta chain. Its antigen is not known. The sample comes from a study of cytomegalovirus exposure and HLA in healthy donors. PCR used 60 Vbeta primers and 13 Jbeta primers. The data were produced by immunoSEQ multiplex PCR, yet TCRdb's version contains in-frame clones alone and is incomplete. Of 160,000 or so clones in the sample, around 80% are singletons; the top ten hold approximately 6.8%. This CDR3 spans 15 amino acids. Germline V gene data show CDR1 as SGDLS and CDR2 as YYNGEE. V was clipped by 0 bases and J by 1 base, with 9 bases between them. Findings and limits, study-wide: In a later analysis, TCR beta V- and J-gene trimming showed a link to a missense DCLRE1C variant. Near-uniform donor sequencing depth was presumed by presence/absence analyses.

This sequence joins TRBV9 and TRBJ2-3; unclear D gene. The receptor's source is a woman in her 40s in good health and CMV-seropositive. The source material was PBMCs. CDR3: CASSVDLPRTDTQYF. CDR3 DNA sequence: TGTGCCAGCAGCGTAGACCTACCCCGCACAGATACGCAGTATTTT.